A single sample gave rise to the 5 T cell receptor beta chains below, sequenced in a study of human T cells and chemical hapten exposure. The time point denotes: patch test 1, 2 weeks after DPC sensitization. Stated treatment: therapeutic diphenylcyclopropenone sensitization with weekly scalp DPC. TCRdb re-called the RACE reads through MiXCR, storing one row per CDR3 protein. The sample holds 150,000 to 200,000 distinct CDR3 sequences, more than 12% seen once. The source material was whole blood, sampled in connection with sensitization to the hapten diphenylcyclopropenone (DPC). The receptors derive from a woman aged 25 to 45 with alopecia areata. Some clones in this sample may be carry-over from other donors' samples.

The chain has TRBV19 and TRBJ1-4, with D uncertain. V was trimmed by 6 bases and J by 0 bases, leaving 5 bases between them. Germline CDR1 reads LNHDA; CDR2 reads SQIVND (reference sequence). This CDR3 region has 13 residues. CDR3 DNA sequence: TGTGCCAGTAGAGAGACAACTAATGAAAAACTGTTTTTT. As protein: CASRETTNEKLFF.

This chain joins TRBV28 and TRBJ2-1; 14 bases are a match to TRBD2. V was clipped by 10 bases and J by 15 bases; unmatched bases: 20. CDR1 and CDR2 (germline): MDHEN, SYDVKM. The CDR3 is 16 amino acids. The CDR3 bases are TGTGCCACTCAACCCTCCGGGGGACTAGCGGGAGTGAGTTGGTTCTTC. This encodes CATQPSGGLAGVSWFF.

This clonotype was seen more than once but under ten times. The genes are TRBV7-2 and TRBJ1-6, with a weak D call TRBD1 (6 bases). Germline V gene lookup returns CDR1 SGHTA and CDR2 FQGNSA. The V end was cut by 5 bases, the J end by 8 bases, with 16 bases between. CDR3 length: 15 residues. The CDR3 region is CASSPQIRGHSPLHF. The DNA of the CDR3 is TGTGCCAGCAGCCCGCAGATCAGGGGACATTCACCCCTCCACTTT.

This clonotype was seen more than once but under ten times. The rearrangement links TRBV24-1 to TRBJ2-1; 9 bases agree with TRBD2. The germline gives CDR1 KGHDR, CDR2 SFDVKD. CDR3 length: 18 amino acids. Losses at the gene ends were 4 bases for V and 1 base for J; bases not matched to a gene: 10. CDR3 sequence (DNA): TGTGCCACCAGTGACCCCAGGGGTAGCGGGAGTTCCTACAATGAGCAGTTCTTC. Translating gives CATSDPRGSGSSYNEQFF.

This clonotype came up a few times. The chain is built from TRBV10-2 and TRBJ2-1, with TRBD2 identical over 11 bases. The J segment lost 10 bases and the V segment lost 3 bases, leaving 8 bases of the junction unmatched. This CDR3 region has 15 residues. Germline assignment: CDR1 WSHSY and CDR2 SAAADI. In nucleotides, the CDR3 is TGCGCCAGCAGTGAAGGCCTAGCGGGAGGACGGGAGCAGTTCTTC. It encodes CASSEGLAGGREQFF.